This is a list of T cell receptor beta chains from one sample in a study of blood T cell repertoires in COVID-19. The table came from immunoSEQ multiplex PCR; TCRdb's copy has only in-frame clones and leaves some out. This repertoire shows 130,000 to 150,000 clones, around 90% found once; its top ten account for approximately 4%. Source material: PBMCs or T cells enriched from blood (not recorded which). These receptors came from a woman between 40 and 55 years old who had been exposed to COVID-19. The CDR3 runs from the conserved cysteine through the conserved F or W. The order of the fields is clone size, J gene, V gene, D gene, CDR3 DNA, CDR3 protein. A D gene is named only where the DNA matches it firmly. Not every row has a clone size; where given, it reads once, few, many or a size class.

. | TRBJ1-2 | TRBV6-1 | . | TGTGCCAGCAGTGAAAAAGGGACTGACCTTGGCTACACCTTC | CASSEKGTDLGYTF
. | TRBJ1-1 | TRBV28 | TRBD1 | TGTGCCAGCAGTTTATCCGGGACAGCTACCCGGAGTGAAGCTTTCTTT | CASSLSGTATRSEAFF
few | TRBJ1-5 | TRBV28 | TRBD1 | TGTGCCAGCAGTTTGGGGACAGGCCATCAGCCCCAGCATTTT | CASSLGTGHQPQHF
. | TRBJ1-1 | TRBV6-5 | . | TGTGCCAGCATATTTTTAGGGAGGGACGCTTTCTTT | CASIFLGRDAFF
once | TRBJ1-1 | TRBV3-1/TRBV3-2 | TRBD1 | TGTGCCAGCAGCCAGTCCGGCACAGGGGGCTCTGAAGCTTTCTTT | CASSQSGTGGSEAFF
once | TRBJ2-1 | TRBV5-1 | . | TGCGCCAGCAGCCAGAGGGCCAACAATGAGCAGTTCTTC | CASSQRANNEQFF
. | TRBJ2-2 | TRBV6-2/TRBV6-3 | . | TGTGCCAGCAGTTACAAGCAGGGCCCCGAGGAGCTGTTTTTT | CASSYKQGPEELFF
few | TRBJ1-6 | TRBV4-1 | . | TGCGCCAGCAGCCAAGCCCCAGGTTTCGAAAATTCACCCCTCCACTTT | CASSQAPGFENSPLHF
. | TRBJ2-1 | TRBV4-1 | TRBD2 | TGCGCCAGCAGCCAGGGACTAGCCACCTACAATGAGCAGTTCTTC | CASSQGLATYNEQFF
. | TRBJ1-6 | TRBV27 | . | TGTGCCAGCAGTTTATCGCAGGGGCGTCCAAATTCACCCCTCCACTTT | CASSLSQGRPNSPLHF
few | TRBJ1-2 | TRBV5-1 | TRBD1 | TGCGCCAGCAGCTTGGGACAGGGAGAGGGCTACACCTTC | CASSLGQGEGYTF
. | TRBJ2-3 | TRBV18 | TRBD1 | TGTGCCAGCTCACCACTCCCAACAGGGGCGACAGATACGCAGTATTTT | CASSPLPTGATDTQYF
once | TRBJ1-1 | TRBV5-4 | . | TGTGCCAGCAGCTTGCCCAGGGCGAACACTGAAGCTTTCTTT | CASSLPRANTEAFF
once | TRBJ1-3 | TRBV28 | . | TGTGCCAGCAGTCCCGGCAGCGTCTCTGGAAACACCATATATTTT | CASSPGSVSGNTIYF
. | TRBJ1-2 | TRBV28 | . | TGTGCCAGCAGTTTATCAGTCGGGGACTATGGCTACACCTTC | CASSLSVGDYGYTF
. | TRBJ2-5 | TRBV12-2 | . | TGTGCAAGTCGCCTAGACGGCGGGGGGGCCGAGGACCAAGAGACCCAGTACTTC | CASRLDGGGAEDQETQYF
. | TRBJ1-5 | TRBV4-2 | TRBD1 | TGTGCCAGCAGCGTCCGACAGGGGGATGATCAGCCCCAGCATTTT | CASSVRQGDDQPQHF
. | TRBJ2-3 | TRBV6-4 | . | TGTGCCAGCAGCATCAGGGGGGTCGGCACAGATACGCAGTATTTT | CASSIRGVGTDTQYF
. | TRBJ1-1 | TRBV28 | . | TGTGCCAGCAGTTTTGCGGGGTTGGGCACTGAAGCTTTCTTT | CASSFAGLGTEAFF
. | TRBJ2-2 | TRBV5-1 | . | TGCGCCAGCAGCGGCGGGACAGTCGACACCGGGGAGCTGTTTTTT | CASSGGTVDTGELFF
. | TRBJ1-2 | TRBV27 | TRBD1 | TGTGCCAGCAGTTTACGTGACAGGGGTGCTGGCTACACCTTC | CASSLRDRGAGYTF
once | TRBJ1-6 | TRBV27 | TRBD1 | TGTGCCAGCAGTTTCCAGACCGGGACAGCAAGAGGGGACCTCCACTTT | CASSFQTGTARGDLHF
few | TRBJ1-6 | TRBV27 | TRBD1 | TGTGCCAGCAGTTTATGGGGACAGGGGTCACCCCTCCACTTT | CASSLWGQGSPLHF
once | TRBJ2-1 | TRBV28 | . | TGTGCCAGCAGTTTAAAGAGCCCGCCACGGCAGTTCTTC | CASSLKSPPRQFF
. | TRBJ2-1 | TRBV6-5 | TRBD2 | TGTGCCAGCAGTTACGGCGGGGGGGCCTTCAATGAGCAGTTCTTC | CASSYGGGAFNEQFF
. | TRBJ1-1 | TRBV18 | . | TGTGCCAGCTCGGACAGCCTGAACACTGAAGCTTTCTTT | CASSDSLNTEAFF
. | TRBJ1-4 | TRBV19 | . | TGTGCCAGTAAGGAGCCGGGGATAGCAACTAATGAAAAACTGTTTTTT | CASKEPGIATNEKLFF
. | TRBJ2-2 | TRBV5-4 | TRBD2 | TGTGCCAGCAGCTTGGGGACTAGCGGGAGGGCCTACACCGGGGAGCTGTTTTTT | CASSLGTSGRAYTGELFF
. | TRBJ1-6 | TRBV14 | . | TGTGCCAGCAGCCAGAGCTCCTATAATTCACCCCTCCACTTT | CASSQSSYNSPLHF
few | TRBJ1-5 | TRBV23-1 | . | TGCGCCAGCTGCGGACAGATTTATAGCAATCAGCCCCAGCATTTT | CASCGQIYSNQPQHF
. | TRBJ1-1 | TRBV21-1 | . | TGTGCCAGCAGCAAAGCCGCCGGTAGACAGAGCAACGGGGCTTTCTTT | CASSKAAGRQSNGAFF
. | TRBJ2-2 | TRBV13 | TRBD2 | TGTGCCAGCGAAAAGGGGCTAGCGGGAGGGCTTCTCGGGGAGCTGTTTTTT | CASEKGLAGGLLGELFF
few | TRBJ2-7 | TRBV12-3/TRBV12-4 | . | TGTGCCAGCAGTTTCGGGTTAACCTACGAGCAGTACTTC | CASSFGLTYEQYF